The 19 T cell receptor beta chains presented below share a single source sample, sequenced in a study of blood T cells in healthy people across ages. Then a second PCR, running roughly 6 to 12 cycles, was carried out with a sample-barcoded 5' primer and a J-beta primer mix. TCRdb itself ran the 5' RACE reads through MiXCR, one entry per CDR3 protein. The sample lists hundreds of thousands of distinct CDR3 sequences, about 62% occurring once. The sample taken for sequencing was blood. The receptors come from a man aged 30 to 45 in good health.

The chain is built from TRBV27 and TRBJ1-2; D remains ambiguous. V was trimmed by 8 bases and J by 2 bases, leaving 12 bases between them. The CDR3 consists of 13 residues. Per the germline V gene, CDR1 is MNHEY and CDR2 is SMNVEV (reference sequence). The CDR3 sequence: CASGETANYGYTF. The CDR3 DNA sequence: TGTGCCAGCGGGGAAACAGCCAACTATGGCTACACCTTC.

The rearrangement joins TRBV5-4 to TRBJ2-6, with 8 positions matching TRBD1. Germline CDR1 reads SGHNT; CDR2 reads YYREEE (reference sequence). The CDR3 covers 18 residues. The V gene end was trimmed by 0 bases and the J gene end by 0 bases; junction bases not matched to a gene: 5. The CDR3 spells CASSLDQGAYSGANVLTF. The DNA for the CDR3 is TGTGCCAGCAGCTTGGATCAGGGGGCCTACTCTGGGGCCAACGTCCTGACTTTC.

J is TRBJ1-5 and V is TRBV6-1; D is uncertain. Trimming shortened V by 5 bases and J by 4 bases, and 15 bases separated the two germline ends. The germline V gene encodes CDR1 MNHNS and CDR2 SASEGT. The CDR3 totals 15 residues. The chain's CDR3 is CASSPDGSVNQPQHF. CDR3 coding DNA: TGTGCCAGCAGTCCCGACGGGTCAGTGAATCAGCCCCAGCATTTT.

The CDR3 here is CAISAPRGITDTQYF. The CDR3 DNA follows: TGTGCCATCAGTGCCCCACGGGGAATCACAGATACGCAGTATTTT. V is TRBV10-3 and J is TRBJ2-3; TRBD2 might be the D (5 bases). Germline loops: CDR1 ENHRY, CDR2 SYGVKD. Deletions cut 4 bases from V and 2 bases from J, with 13 bases between. CDR3 length equals 15 residues.

V and J are TRBV3-1 and TRBJ1-4, with 8 bases lining up with TRBD1. V dropped 1 base and J dropped 8; count of bases not matched to a gene: 6. Germline-derived CDR1 and CDR2 are LGHDT and YNNKEL (reference sequence). This CDR3 contains 15 residues. CDR3 residues: CASSQGTGKWEKLFF. CDR3 sequence (DNA): TGTGCCAGCAGCCAAGGGACAGGGAAGTGGGAAAAACTGTTTTTT. Using reference TRBV3-1 and TRBJ1-4 for the parts outside the CDR3, the full variable domain is DTAVSQTPKYLVTQMGNDKSIKCEQNLGHDTMYWYKQDSKKFLKIMFSYNNKELIINETVPNRFSPKSPDKAHLNLHINSLELGDSAVYFCASSQGTGKWEKLFFGSGTQLSVL.

The chain uses TRBV11-2 and TRBJ1-2, with D unclear. CDR3 size: 16 residues. In germline, CDR1 is SGHAT, CDR2 FQNNGV. Trimming pared 5 bases from V and 7 bases from J, leaving 23 bases between. The DNA of the CDR3 is TGTGCCAGCAGCCCAGGTCTCACCCGTACGTGGCGTGGCTACACCTTC. It is translated as CASSPGLTRTWRGYTF.

This clonotype was observed a few times. This chain connects TRBV15 to TRBJ2-5, with D hard to call. The CDR3 is made up of 14 amino acids. The V end lost 0 bases, the J end lost 1 base, and 6 bases lay between the germline ends. Looked up from germline, CDR1 is LNHNV and CDR2 is YYDKDF (reference sequence). CDR3 DNA sequence: TGTGCCACCAGCAGAGATAGGGCCCAAGAGACCCAGTACTTC. It is translated as CATSRDRAQETQYF.

The CDR3 is CSARDPNLGGNTEAFF. CDR3 nucleotides: TGCAGTGCTAGAGACCCCAATCTAGGGGGGAACACTGAAGCTTTCTTT. This chain connects TRBV20-1 to TRBJ1-1, with TRBD1 as a possible D gene (6 bases). With 0 bases removed from V and 1 base from J, the gap between germline ends came to 15 bases. The CDR3 is made up of 16 amino acids. The V gene's germline CDR1 is DFQATT and CDR2 SNEGSKA (reference sequence).

V and J are TRBV9 and TRBJ1-1; possible D gene TRBD1, 5 bases. CDR3 size: 14 residues. V was shortened by 4 bases and J by 3 bases, with 13 bases between the two germline ends. Germline CDR1 reads SGDLS; CDR2 reads YYNGEE. The CDR3 DNA follows: TGTGCCAGCAGCCCACCCCAGGGTCACACTGAAGCTTTCTTT. Encoded protein: CASSPPQGHTEAFF.

This clonotype came up many times. The rearrangement links TRBV7-3 to TRBJ2-2; the D gene is possibly TRBD2 (5 bases). This CDR3 is built from 13 residues. V shed 5 bases and J shed 5 bases, with 9 bases lying between them. Germline V gene lookup returns CDR1 SGHTA and CDR2 FQGTGA. The CDR3 is CASSHGGTGELFF. As DNA, the CDR3 is TGTGCCAGCAGCCATGGAGGAACCGGGGAGCTGTTTTTT. Combining the CDR3 with reference TRBV7-3 and TRBJ2-2 gives the whole variable domain GAGVSQTPSNKVTEKGKYVELRCDPISGHTALYWYRQSLGQGPEFLIYFQGTGAADDSGLPNDRFFAVRPEGSVSTLKIQRTERGDSAVYLCASSHGGTGELFFGEGSRLTVL.

The rearrangement joins TRBV5-6 to TRBJ2-5, with TRBD2 as a possible D gene (6 bases). Trimming took off 2 bases at V and 3 bases at J, with 14 bases between the two ends. Germline loops: CDR1 SGHDT, CDR2 YYEEEE. This CDR3 region has 15 residues. CDR3 residues: CASSFYGSSEETQYF. DNA for the CDR3: TGTGCCAGCAGCTTCTACGGGAGCAGCGAAGAGACCCAGTACTTC. The full variable domain, its missing parts supplied by reference TRBV5-6 and TRBJ2-5, is DAGVTQSPTHLIKTRGQQVTLRCSPKSGHDTVSWYQQALGQGPQFIFQYYEEEERQRGNFPDRFSGHQFPNYSSELNVNALLLGDSALYLCASSFYGSSEETQYFGPGTRLLVL.

This chain links TRBV6-2 or TRBV6-3 with TRBJ2-7; D gene unclear. The V gene's germline CDR1 is MNHEY and CDR2 SVGEGT. The CDR3 spans 12 residues. V was shortened by 6 bases and J by 4 bases, with 10 bases between the two germline ends. CDR3 DNA: TGTGCCAGCAGCTGGCAATGGTACGAGCAGTACTTC. Translated, it gives CASSWQWYEQYF.

The V call is TRBV5-1, the J call TRBJ2-1; either TRBD1 or TRBD2 may supply D (5 bases each). From germline, CDR1 is SGHRS and CDR2 YFSETQ. The CDR3 has 13 amino acids. Deletions cut 0 bases from V and 9 bases from J, with 10 bases between. The CDR3 reads CASSLGSGGEQFF. In DNA form, the CDR3 reads TGCGCCAGCAGCTTGGGGAGTGGGGGTGAGCAGTTCTTC.

As regards this clonotype: Compared with germline, one end of the junction differs, possibly owing to a read error. This rearrangement joins TRBV5-1 to TRBJ2-6; D might be TRBD1 or TRBD2, each matching 6 bases. CDR1 and CDR2 from the germline V gene are SGHRS and YFSETQ. This CDR3 is 14 amino acids long. DNA for the CDR3: TGCGCCAGCAGCCATGGAACGGGGGCCGACGTCCTGACTTTC. Amino acids: CASSHGTGADVLTF.

This clonotype was seen a few times. The chain carries TRBV10-3 and TRBJ2-1; D is undetermined. V gave up 5 bases and J gave up 5 bases, with 13 bases separating them. The CDR3 consists of 14 residues. Looked up from germline, CDR1 is ENHRY and CDR2 is SYGVKD. DNA for the CDR3: TGTGCCATCAGTATCTCTGGGATCGACAATGAGCAGTTCTTC. It codes for CAISISGIDNEQFF.

This sequence joins TRBV24-1 and TRBJ2-1; D is uncertain. Germline V gives CDR1 KGHDR, CDR2 SFDVKD. V lost 3 bases and J 10 bases, leaving 6 bases between the germline ends. This CDR3 comprises 11 residues. CDR3 nucleotides: TGTGCCACCAGTGATCGCTTGGAGCAGTTCTTC. Translation gives CATSDRLEQFF.

Comments on this clonotype: The junction departs from the called germline gene at one end, perhaps through a read error. The chain is built from TRBV20-1 and TRBJ2-1; D is possibly TRBD1 (6 bases). The length of the CDR3 is 13 residues. CDR1 is DFQATT and CDR2 is SNEGSKA in the germline V gene (reference sequence). The CDR3 DNA reads as TGCAGTGCTGGAGACAGGTATAGGGAGACCCAGTTCTTC. Its translation: CSAGDRYRETQFF.

This clonotype was seen more than once but under ten times. The genes are TRBV20-1 and TRBJ2-1, with no clear D. The CDR3 spans 11 residues. V dropped 6 bases and J dropped 3 bases, with 6 bases sitting between them. Germline V gene lookup returns CDR1 DFQATT and CDR2 SNEGSKA (reference sequence). CDR3 bases: TGCAGTGCCATCGACTACAATGAGCAGTTCTTC. This codes for CSAIDYNEQFF.

This clonotype was picked up a small number of times. This sequence joins TRBV7-8 and TRBJ2-1; 7 bases are a match to TRBD2. V gave up 1 base and J gave up 8 bases; unmatched junction bases: 2. There are 13 residues in the CDR3. Germline V gene data show CDR1 as SGHVS and CDR2 as FQNEAQ. The CDR3 DNA reads as TGTGCCAGCAGCTTAGGCGGGGGAGATGAGCAGTTCTTC. Translated, it gives CASSLGGGDEQFF.